These 25 T cell receptor beta chains share one sample of origin, sequenced in a study of blood T cell repertoires in COVID-19. The data were produced by immunoSEQ multiplex PCR, yet TCRdb's version contains in-frame clones alone and is incomplete. The sample shows about 320,000 clones, 89% of them seen only once. The sequenced sample consisted of PBMCs or T cells enriched from blood (not recorded which). Receptors were obtained from a man between 60 and 75 years old who had recovered from COVID-19.

The chain carries TRBV24-1 and TRBJ1-2, with TRBD1 matching over 9 bases. Trimming at V came to 4 bases and at J to 6 bases, leaving 8 bases not matched to a gene. CDR1 and CDR2 (germline): KGHDR, SFDVKD. The CDR3 covers 15 residues. The CDR3 bases are TGTGCCACCAGTGAAAGAGGACAGGGGAGGGATGGCTACACCTTC. It translates to CATSERGQGRDGYTF.

The genes are TRBV9 and TRBJ2-3; D is unclear. The V and J ends lost 0 bases and 2 bases respectively, with 7 bases between them. CDR3 length equals 14 residues. Looked up from germline, CDR1 is SGDLS and CDR2 is YYNGEE. The CDR3 nucleotides are TGTGCCAGCAGCGTAGTCAGATTCACAGATACGCAGTATTTT. Translating it yields CASSVVRFTDTQYF.

The gene calls are TRBV24-1 and TRBJ2-5, with 7 bases that match TRBD1. The germline V gene has CDR1 KGHDR and CDR2 SFDVKD. With 5 bases clipped from V and 9 bases from J, the junction kept 8 bases outside the gene matches. This CDR3 is built from 13 residues. As DNA, the CDR3 is TGTGCCACCAGTGGGAGACAGGGTTCGCCCCAGTACTTC. This sequence encodes CATSGRQGSPQYF.

The V call is TRBV24-1, the J call TRBJ2-1; 13 bases align to TRBD2. The length of the CDR3 is 19 residues. J was trimmed by 7 bases and V by 3 bases; bases with no gene match: 14. The germline CDR1 and CDR2 sequences are KGHDR and SFDVKD. CDR3 sequence reads: CATSDSRTSGSTGWNEQFF. For the CDR3, the DNA is TGTGCCACCAGTGATAGTCGGACTAGCGGGAGTACGGGGTGGAATGAGCAGTTCTTC.

This chain links TRBV29-1 with TRBJ1-3; D unresolved. This CDR3 is built from 12 residues. Germline-derived CDR1 and CDR2 are SQVTM and ANQGSEA. The V gene lost 4 bases and the J gene lost 0 bases, with 4 bases spanning the gap. The CDR3 sequence is CSVAFSGNTIYF. The CDR3 DNA is TGCAGCGTTGCCTTCTCTGGAAACACCATATATTTT. Full variable domain (remainder filled in from reference TRBV29-1 and TRBJ1-3): SAVISQKPSRDICQRGTSLTIQCQVDSQVTMMFWYRQQPGQSLTLIATANQGSEATYESGFVIDKFPISRPNLTFSTLTVSNMSPEDSSIYLCSVAFSGNTIYFGEGSWLTVV.

This chain links TRBV7-9 with TRBJ2-1, with TRBD1 matching over 9 bases. The CDR3 sequence is 13 residues long. V lost 3 bases and J lost 12; bases outside the gene matches: 6. Germline-derived CDR1 and CDR2 are SEHNR and FQNEAQ (reference sequence). In nucleotides, the CDR3 is TGTGCCAGCAGCTTGGGACAGGGTTTTTGGCAGTTCTTC. It codes for CASSLGQGFWQFF.

This clone was detected only a few times. The chain is built from TRBV5-1 and TRBJ1-6; the match to TRBD1 covers 8 bases. Per the germline V gene, CDR1 is SGHRS and CDR2 is YFSETQ. The CDR3 consists of 14 residues. Unmatched junction bases numbered 5, after V lost 4 bases and J lost 8 bases. This chain's CDR3 is CASSRTGTDSPLHF. The CDR3 DNA reads as TGCGCCAGCAGCCGGACAGGGACGGATTCACCCCTCCACTTT. Using reference TRBV5-1 and TRBJ1-6 for the parts outside the CDR3, the full variable domain is KAGVTQTPRYLIKTRGQQVTLSCSPISGHRSVSWYQQTPGQGLQFLFEYFSETQRNKGNFPGRFSGRQFSNSRSEMNVSTLELGDSALYLCASSRTGTDSPLHFGNGTRLTVT.

V gene TRBV6-2 or TRBV6-3 combines with J gene TRBJ1-5, with D perhaps TRBD1 (6 bases). The CDR3 covers 14 residues. V dropped 0 bases and J dropped 6 bases, with 9 bases sitting between them. Germline V gene data show CDR1 as MNHEY and CDR2 as SVGEGT. CDR3 region: CASSYSGQSQPQHF. Here the CDR3 DNA reads TGTGCCAGCAGTTACTCGGGACAATCTCAGCCCCAGCATTTT.

This clone was detected once. V usage is TRBV28 and J usage is TRBJ2-7; D may be TRBD2 (6 bases). V shed 8 bases and J shed 3 bases, with 14 bases lying between them. In germline, CDR1 is MDHEN, CDR2 SYDVKM. This CDR3 is 13 amino acids long. The CDR3 protein is CASGVSGVYEQYF. The CDR3 DNA reads TGTGCCAGCGGGGTCTCGGGGGTCTACGAGCAGTACTTC. Looking up the rest from reference TRBV28 and TRBJ2-7 gives the full variable domain: DVKVTQSSRYLVKRTGEKVFLECVQDMDHENMFWYRQDPGLGLRLIYFSYDVKMKEKGDIPEGYSVSREKKERFSLILESASTNQTSMYLCASGVSGVYEQYFGPGTRLTVT.

The chain couples TRBV28 to TRBJ2-1; 9 bases fit TRBD1. Germline-derived CDR1 and CDR2 are MDHEN and SYDVKM. The length of the CDR3 is 15 residues. Trimming cost V 4 bases and J 8 bases; bases outside gene matches: 9. The CDR3 nucleotides read TGTGCCAGCAGTTCTAGGGACAGGGTTGCGGATGAGCAGTTCTTC. Protein product: CASSSRDRVADEQFF.

The chain links TRBV18 to TRBJ2-2; 9 bases align to TRBD1. Germline V CDR1 and CDR2: KGHSH, LQKENI. This CDR3 region has 14 residues. V shed 4 bases, J shed 7 bases, and the junction held 4 bases outside the gene matches. The CDR3 nucleotides are TGTGCCAGCTCACAACAGGGGGCGAGCGGGGAGCTGTTTTTT. Translated: CASSQQGASGELFF.

A few counts support this clone. The chain combines TRBV7-6 with TRBJ2-1, with 11 positions matching TRBD2. Germline trimming cut 6 bases from V and 2 bases from J; bases unmatched to any gene: 6. CDR3 length: 16 amino acids. Per the germline V gene, CDR1 is SGHVS and CDR2 is FNYEAQ. CDR3 in amino acids: CASRPGTSGAYNEQFF. CDR3 in DNA: TGTGCCAGCAGACCCGGGACTAGCGGCGCCTACAATGAGCAGTTCTTC.

Comment on this clone: At one end, the junction sequence differs from germline, possibly due to a read error. The V and J genes are TRBV7-3 and TRBJ2-2; TRBD2 agrees at 8 bases. Germline-derived CDR1 and CDR2 are SGHTA and FQGTGA. CDR3 size: 14 residues. CDR3 loop: CASGLAGGTGELFF. The CDR3 coding sequence is TGTGCCAGCGGCTTGGCGGGGGGCACCGGGGAGCTGTTTTTT.

Written as DNA, the CDR3 is TGCGCCAGCAGCTCGAGGTTCGGTCAAGAGACCCAGTACTTC. Its protein product is CASSSRFGQETQYF. The rearrangement uses TRBV5-1 and TRBJ2-5; D is unclear. Trimming took 3 bases from V and 2 from J, leaving 11 bases between them. Germline loops: CDR1 SGHRS, CDR2 YFSETQ. CDR3 size: 14 residues.

The chain has TRBV11-3 and TRBJ2-7, with a possible D match to TRBD2 (6 bases). The germline V gene encodes CDR1 SGHNT and CDR2 YENEEA. The CDR3 consists of 13 residues. Trimming left V 3 bases short and J 5 bases short, with 11 bases between. The CDR3 sequence is CASSFRGGDEQYF. The CDR3 DNA reads TGTGCCAGCAGCTTTAGGGGCGGGGACGAGCAGTACTTC.

The genes are TRBV19 and TRBJ1-4; 10 positions agree with TRBD1. There are 13 residues in the CDR3. The germline V gene has CDR1 LNHDA and CDR2 SQIVND (reference sequence). With V trimmed by 10 bases and J by 10 bases, 9 bases remained unmatched. The CDR3 here is CAKGRRQGAKLFF. The CDR3 DNA reads as TGTGCCAAGGGGCGCCGACAGGGGGCAAAACTGTTTTTT.

The rearrangement uses TRBV6-5 and TRBJ1-5, with 9 positions matching TRBD1. Per the germline V gene, CDR1 is MNHEY and CDR2 is SVGAGI. The CDR3 has 15 residues. V lost 5 bases, J lost 2 bases, and 4 bases stayed unmatched. CDR3 sequence reads: CASSNDRGGNQPQHF. CDR3 in DNA: TGTGCCAGCAGTAACGACAGGGGGGGCAATCAGCCCCAGCATTTT.

V gene TRBV7-2 combines with J gene TRBJ2-7; a weak D match, TRBD2 (5 bases). CDR3 size: 15 residues. Trimming pared 3 bases from V and 6 bases from J, leaving 18 bases between. Germline lookup yields CDR1 SGHTA and CDR2 FQGNSA. The CDR3 loop is CASSFLLGLAGEQYF. The CDR3 DNA reads as TGTGCCAGCAGCTTCCTACTGGGATTGGCGGGCGAGCAGTACTTC.

CDR3 DNA sequence: TGTGCCAGCAGTTTTACGGCTAGTTGGTCCGAGCAGTACTTC. Residues: CASSFTASWSEQYF. The chain uses TRBV27 and TRBJ2-7; D unclear. V dropped 3 bases and J dropped 6 bases, with 15 bases sitting between them. CDR1 is MNHEY, CDR2 SMNVEV, per germline (reference sequence). The CDR3 spans 14 residues.

The chain couples TRBV5-4 to TRBJ2-5; 7 positions agree with TRBD2. The CDR3 length is 14 residues. The V segment lost 4 bases and the J segment 5 bases; nucleotides outside the gene matches: 8. Germline V CDR1 and CDR2: SGHNT, YYREEE (reference sequence). In DNA, the CDR3 is TGTGCCAGCAGCCCGAGCGGGATTCAGGAGACCCAGTACTTC. It yields the protein CASSPSGIQETQYF.

The chain has TRBV10-3 and TRBJ2-7; TRBD1 agrees at 9 bases. Per germline, CDR1 ENHRY and CDR2 SYGVKD. The CDR3 covers 14 residues. With V trimmed by 10 bases and J by 0 bases, 7 bases remained unmatched. CDR3 DNA sequence: TGTGCCACCACACCGGGACAGGGCTCCTACGAGCAGTACTTC. It specifies CATTPGQGSYEQYF.

This chain links TRBV15 with TRBJ1-5; D might be TRBD1 (5 bases). The CDR3 contains 18 residues. In germline, CDR1 is LNHNV, CDR2 YYDKDF (reference sequence). V lost 0 bases and J lost 4, with 19 bases in between. CDR3 coding DNA: TGTGCCACCAGCAGAGATGCGGTGAGGGTCCGGGGGAATCAGCCCCAGCATTTT. Protein product: CATSRDAVRVRGNQPQHF.

The chain carries TRBV2 and TRBJ2-5; 8 bases are shared with TRBD1. This CDR3 is 14 amino acids long. Looked up from germline, CDR1 is SNHLY and CDR2 is FYNNEI. Trimming took 4 bases from V and 5 from J; bases not matched to a gene: 6. The CDR3 nucleotides are TGTGCCAGCAGTGTCGGGACAGGCGGGGAGACCCAGTACTTC. Its translation: CASSVGTGGETQYF. The whole variable domain, remainder taken from reference TRBV2 and TRBJ2-5, is EPEVTQTPSHQVTQMGQEVILRCVPISNHLYFYWYRQILGQKVEFLVSFYNNEISEKSEIFDDQFSVERPDGSNFTLKIRSTKLEDSAMYFCASSVGTGGETQYFGPGTRLLVL.

This chain uses TRBV7-2 with TRBJ1-1; D gene ambiguous. The germline CDR1 and CDR2 sequences are SGHTA and FQGNSA. The CDR3 extends over 13 amino acids. V lost 1 base and J 1 base, leaving 4 bases between the germline ends. CDR3 sequence reads: CASSLVANTEAFF. CDR3 bases: TGTGCCAGCAGCTTAGTGGCGAACACTGAAGCTTTCTTT.

This clone has a single count. This chain uses TRBV7-9 with TRBJ1-5; tentatively, D is TRBD1 (6 bases). The CDR3 runs 15 residues. Trimming shortened V by 5 bases and J by 4 bases, and 15 bases separated the two germline ends. Per the germline V gene, CDR1 is SEHNR and CDR2 is FQNEAQ (reference sequence). CDR3 loop: CASSPGTHENQPQHF. CDR3 coding DNA: TGTGCCAGCAGCCCCGGGACACACGAGAATCAGCCCCAGCATTTT.